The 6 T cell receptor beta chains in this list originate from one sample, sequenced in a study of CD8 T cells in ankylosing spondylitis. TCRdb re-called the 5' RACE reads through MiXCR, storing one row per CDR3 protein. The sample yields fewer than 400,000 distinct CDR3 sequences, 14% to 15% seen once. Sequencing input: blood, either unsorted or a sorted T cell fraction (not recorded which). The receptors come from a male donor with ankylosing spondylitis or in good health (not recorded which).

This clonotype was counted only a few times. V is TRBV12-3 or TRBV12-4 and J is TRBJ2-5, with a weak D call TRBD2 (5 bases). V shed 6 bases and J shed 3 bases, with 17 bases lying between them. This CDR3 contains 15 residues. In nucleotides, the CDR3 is TGTGCCAGCAGCACCGAACTAGTGGGCGAAGAGACCCAGTACTTC. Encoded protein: CASSTELVGEETQYF.

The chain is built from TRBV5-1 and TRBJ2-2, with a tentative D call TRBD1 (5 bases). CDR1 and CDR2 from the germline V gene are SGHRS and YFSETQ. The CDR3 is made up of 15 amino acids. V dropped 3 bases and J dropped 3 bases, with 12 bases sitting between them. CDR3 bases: TGCGCCAGCAGCTCCGGAAGGGGATACACCGGGGAGCTGTTTTTT. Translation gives CASSSGRGYTGELFF. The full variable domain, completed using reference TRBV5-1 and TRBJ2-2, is KAGVTQTPRYLIKTRGQQVTLSCSPISGHRSVSWYQQTPGQGLQFLFEYFSETQRNKGNFPGRFSGRQFSNSRSEMNVSTLELGDSALYLCASSSGRGYTGELFFGEGSRLTVL.

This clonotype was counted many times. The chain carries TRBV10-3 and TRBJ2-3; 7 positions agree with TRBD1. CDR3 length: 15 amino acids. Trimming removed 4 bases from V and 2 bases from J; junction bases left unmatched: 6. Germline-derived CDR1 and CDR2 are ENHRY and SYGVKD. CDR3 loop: CAISGYRGDTDTQYF. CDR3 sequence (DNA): TGTGCCATCAGTGGTTACAGGGGCGACACAGATACGCAGTATTTT.

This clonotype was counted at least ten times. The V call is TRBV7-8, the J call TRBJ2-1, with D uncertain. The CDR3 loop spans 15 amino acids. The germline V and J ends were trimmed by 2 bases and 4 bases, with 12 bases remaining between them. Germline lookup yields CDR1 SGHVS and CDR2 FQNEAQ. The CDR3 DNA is TGTGCCAGCAGCTTATTACGGGCACTTTACAATGAGCAGTTCTTC. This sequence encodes CASSLLRALYNEQFF.

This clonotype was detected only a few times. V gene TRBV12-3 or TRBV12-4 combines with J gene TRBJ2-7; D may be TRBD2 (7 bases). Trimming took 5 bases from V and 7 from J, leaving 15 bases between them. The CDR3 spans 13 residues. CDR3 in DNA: TGTGCCAGCAGTCCCCTGAGGGGGGGAGAGCAGTACTTC. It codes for CASSPLRGGEQYF.

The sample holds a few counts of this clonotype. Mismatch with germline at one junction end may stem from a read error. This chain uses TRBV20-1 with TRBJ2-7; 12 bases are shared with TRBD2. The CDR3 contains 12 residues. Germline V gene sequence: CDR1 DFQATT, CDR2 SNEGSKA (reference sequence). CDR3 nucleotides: TGCAGTGCTAGAGACCCGACTAGCGGGAGACACTTC. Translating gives CSARDPTSGRHF.